This T cell receptor (beta chain) was profiled in a study of cytomegalovirus exposure and HLA in healthy donors. Study observations and caveats: According to a later analysis, most TCR beta chains associated with CMV appeared HLA-restricted. Reports showed the classifier diagnosing cytomegalovirus status with high specificity and sensitivity. Earlier analysis found most TCR beta V segments productive about 87% or about 30% of the time.

In this sample, this clone turned up once. What it binds is unknown. This PCR relied on a set of 60 Vbeta primers and 13 Jbeta primers. The protocol was immunoSEQ multiplex PCR, while the TCRdb copy is restricted to in-frame clones and leaves out a portion. Of 95,000 to 100,000 clones in the sample, around four fifths were seen once. This CDR3 has 14 amino acids. Trimming cost V 5 bases and J 6 bases, with 14 bases left between them. Germline CDR1 is LNHDA and CDR2 is SQIVND (reference sequence). Sample: PBMCs. The chain combines TRBV19 with TRBJ1-5, with D possibly matching TRBD1 (6 bases). The source is a man aged 40-49 years in good health and CMV-seronegative. CDR3 residues: CASSWQVQGQPQHF. DNA for the CDR3: TGTGCCAGTAGTTGGCAGGTACAGGGTCAGCCCCAGCATTTT.